These 20 T cell receptor beta chains originate from one sample sequenced in a study of shared clonotypes between healthy human individuals. The data were produced by immunoSEQ multiplex PCR, yet TCRdb's version contains in-frame clones alone and is incomplete. The sample has about 1.9 million clones, about 93% seen once. Naive CD8 cells lacked CD45RO and underwent positive selection for CCR7, leaving out terminally differentiated effector memory CD45RA+ cells. The sequenced sample consisted of naive CD8+ T cells from PBMCs. Every receptor here comes from a man aged 18 to 29 in good health. Some clones in this sample may be carry-over from other donors' samples.

This chain joins TRBV5-1 and TRBJ2-4; 12 nucleotides match TRBD2. This CDR3 comprises 22 residues. Germline assignment: CDR1 SGHRS and CDR2 YFSETQ. The ends lost 4 bases at V and 0 bases at J; junction bases unmatched: 20. CDR3 nucleotides: TGCGCCAGCAGCCCTAGGGGGCCCGTAGGGCCTAGCGGGAGGGGAGCCAAAAACATTCAGTACTTC. It translates to CASSPRGPVGPSGRGAKNIQYF.

The J gene is TRBJ2-7, the V gene TRBV5-1, with 8 bases aligning to TRBD1. This CDR3 comprises 15 residues. The germline V gene encodes CDR1 SGHRS and CDR2 YFSETQ. Trimming removed 0 bases from V and 4 bases from J; junction bases left unmatched: 6. The CDR3 here is CASSLGQGIAYEQYF. In DNA, the CDR3 is TGCGCCAGCAGCTTGGGACAGGGGATCGCGTACGAGCAGTACTTC.

This chain links TRBV20-1 with TRBJ1-2; possible D gene TRBD1, 5 bases. The CDR3 is 11 residues long. Trimming pared 5 bases from V and 13 bases from J, leaving 17 bases between. Germline CDR1 DFQATT, CDR2 SNEGSKA (reference sequence). CDR3 amino acids: CSAENRFGVTF. CDR3 bases: TGCAGTGCTGAAAACAGGTTCGGGGTCACCTTC.

The gene calls are TRBV5-6 and TRBJ1-1; 10 bases map to TRBD1. Losses at the gene ends were 2 bases for V and 6 bases for J; bases not matched to a gene: 4. This CDR3 has 14 residues. Germline CDR1 reads SGHDT; CDR2 reads YYEEEE. This CDR3 reads CASSFPDRGPEAFF. Here the CDR3 DNA reads TGTGCCAGCAGCTTCCCTGACAGGGGGCCTGAAGCTTTCTTT.

This sequence joins TRBV5-6 and TRBJ2-3, with D perhaps TRBD1 (5 bases). The V end lost 4 bases, the J end lost 0 bases, and 12 bases lay between the germline ends. Germline values: CDR1 SGHDT, CDR2 YYEEEE. The CDR3 is 15 residues long. CDR3 coding DNA: TGTGCCAGCAGCATATGGACAAAAAGCACAGATACGCAGTATTTT. Translation: CASSIWTKSTDTQYF.

This clone was detected only once. The chain joins TRBV18 to TRBJ2-7, with TRBD2 identical over 7 bases. CDR1 KGHSH and CDR2 LQKENI come from the germline V gene. The CDR3 spans 17 residues. Trimming cost V 2 bases and J 4 bases; bases outside gene matches: 14. This chain's CDR3 is CASSPDLRSGDLYEQYF. CDR3 coding DNA: TGTGCCAGCTCACCAGATTTAAGGAGCGGGGACCTATACGAGCAGTACTTC.

On this clone: This specimen includes other DNA sequences encoding the same CDR3. The V call is TRBV6-5, the J call TRBJ2-7, with D uncertain. Germline CDR1 MNHEY, CDR2 SVGAGI. Between the trimmed V and J ends, which lost 8 bases and 4 bases, there was a span of 6 bases. This CDR3 has 10 amino acids. The CDR3 loop is CASGVYEQYF. CDR3 DNA sequence: TGTGCCAGCGGGGTATACGAGCAGTACTTC.

The chain carries TRBV25-1 and TRBJ1-2; TRBD1 might be the D (6 bases). Trimming stripped 3 bases from V and 0 bases from J, with 14 bases between. Germline V lookup: CDR1 MGHDK, CDR2 SYGVNS. The CDR3 extends over 16 amino acids. CDR3 sequence (DNA): TGTGCCAGCAGTGATTGGACAGACGAAGCTAACTATGGCTACACCTTC. Encoded protein: CASSDWTDEANYGYTF.

The chain links TRBV19 to TRBJ1-5; D might be TRBD1 (5 bases). CDR3 length equals 14 residues. Trimming cost V 0 bases and J 6 bases, with 9 bases left between them. The germline gives CDR1 LNHDA, CDR2 SQIVND (reference sequence). The CDR3 loop is CASSIDGTLQPQHF. In DNA form, the CDR3 reads TGTGCCAGTAGTATAGATGGGACTCTTCAGCCCCAGCATTTT.

The rearrangement links TRBV28 to TRBJ1-5; 7 bases line up with TRBD1. The length of the CDR3 is 17 residues. With 4 bases clipped from V and 0 bases from J, the junction kept 9 bases outside the gene matches. Germline assignment: CDR1 MDHEN and CDR2 SYDVKM. The DNA for the CDR3 is TGTGCCAGCAGTTCGACAGGGCTTTTGGATAGCAATCAGCCCCAGCATTTT. Encoded protein: CASSSTGLLDSNQPQHF.

The rearrangement links TRBV7-9 to TRBJ1-5; D gene ambiguous. V lost 0 bases and J lost 3, with 6 bases in between. This CDR3 spans 14 amino acids. CDR1 and CDR2 (germline): SEHNR, FQNEAQ (reference sequence). The CDR3 DNA reads TGTGCCAGCAGCTTAGCCGACCCCAATCAGCCCCAGCATTTT. Translating gives CASSLADPNQPQHF.

Notes on this clone: The sample contains more than one DNA sequence encoding this CDR3. The chain employs TRBV5-6 and TRBJ2-7, with D tentatively TRBD2 (6 bases). CDR3 size: 12 residues. In germline, CDR1 is SGHDT, CDR2 YYEEEE. V was clipped by 4 bases and J by 5 bases, with 10 bases between them. In nucleotides, the CDR3 is TGTGCCAGCAGCCTCGGACTAAACGAGCAGTACTTC. It translates to CASSLGLNEQYF.

The sample holds one count of this clone. This chain links TRBV11-2 with TRBJ2-1; D gene ambiguous. Trimming took off 2 bases at V and 9 bases at J, with 2 bases between the two ends. Germline CDR1 is SGHAT and CDR2 is FQNNGV. This CDR3 is 10 amino acids long. The CDR3 nucleotides read TGTGCCAGCAGCTTATCTGAGCAGTTCTTC. Encoded protein: CASSLSEQFF. Filled out from reference TRBV11-2 and TRBJ2-1, the complete variable domain reads EAGVAQSPRYKIIEKRQSVAFWCNPISGHATLYWYQQILGQGPKLLIQFQNNGVVDDSQLPKDRFSAERLKGVDSTLKIQPAKLEDSAVYLCASSLSEQFFGPGTRLTVL.

V gene TRBV28 combines with J gene TRBJ1-4; D gene uncertain. V lost 3 bases, J lost 4 bases, and 9 bases lay in between. Germline V CDR1 and CDR2: MDHEN, SYDVKM. The length of the CDR3 is 14 residues. DNA of the CDR3: TGTGCCAGCAGTTTTCGGCTTTATAATGAAAAACTGTTTTTT. Its protein product is CASSFRLYNEKLFF.

V gene TRBV13 combines with J gene TRBJ2-7, with 10 nucleotides matching TRBD2. From germline, CDR1 is PRHDT and CDR2 FYEKMQ (reference sequence). The CDR3 consists of 19 residues. V was clipped by 2 bases and J by 0 bases; unmatched bases: 13. The CDR3 here is CASSLRAPKSGRASYEQYF. The CDR3 region has the DNA TGTGCCAGCAGCTTAAGGGCCCCAAAAAGCGGGAGGGCCTCCTACGAGCAGTACTTC.

The genes are TRBV7-9 and TRBJ2-2, with TRBD2 matching over 8 bases. The CDR3 is 17 residues long. V trimming: 4 bases; J trimming: 3 bases; junction bases outside the gene matches: 10. Germline lookup yields CDR1 SEHNR and CDR2 FQNEAQ (reference sequence). The CDR3 sequence is CASSSNSGRGDTGELFF. CDR3 nucleotide sequence: TGTGCCAGCAGCTCCAATAGCGGGCGGGGGGACACCGGGGAGCTGTTTTTT.

The J gene is TRBJ2-1, the V gene TRBV30; 10 bases map to TRBD2. The germline CDR1 and CDR2 sequences are GTSNPN and SVGIG (reference sequence). There are 14 residues in the CDR3. The ends lost 1 base at V and 6 bases at J; junction bases unmatched: 3. The DNA of the CDR3 is TGTGCCTGGAGTGGAAGCGGGAGGGCCAATGAGCAGTTCTTC. Amino acids: CAWSGSGRANEQFF. The whole variable domain, filled in from reference TRBV30 and TRBJ2-1, reads SQTIHQWPATLVQPVGSPLSLECTVEGTSNPNLYWYRQAAGRGLQLLFYSVGIGQISSEVPQNLSASRPQDRQFILSSKKLLLSDSGFYLCAWSGSGRANEQFFGPGTRLTVL.

In this sample, this clone turned up a few times. The rearrangement joins TRBV2 to TRBJ1-1; D possibly corresponds to TRBD1 (6 bases). Germline loops: CDR1 SNHLY, CDR2 FYNNEI. Trimming pared 6 bases from V and 7 bases from J, leaving 15 bases between. The CDR3 extends over 13 amino acids. CDR3 in DNA: TGTGCCAGCAGCCCGGGGGCGATATTTGAAGCTTTCTTT. Protein product: CASSPGAIFEAFF.

The V and J genes are TRBV5-4 and TRBJ1-2, with 8 nucleotides matching TRBD1. Germline CDR1 is SGHNT and CDR2 is YYREEE (reference sequence). Trimming cost V 0 bases and J 5 bases; bases outside gene matches: 9. This CDR3 is 16 amino acids long. The CDR3 reads CASSLDRQGAAYGYTF. CDR3 nucleotide sequence: TGTGCCAGCAGCTTGGACCGGCAGGGGGCGGCTTATGGCTACACCTTC.

The chain links TRBV7-9 to TRBJ2-7, with 7 nucleotides matching TRBD1. CDR1 and CDR2 (germline): SEHNR, FQNEAQ (reference sequence). The V segment lost 5 bases and the J segment 0 bases; nucleotides outside the gene matches: 7. CDR3 length: 15 residues. The CDR3, as DNA: TGTGCCAGCAGCCTTTCGACAGGGAGCTCCTACGAGCAGTACTTC. Its protein is CASSLSTGSSYEQYF.